Listed below are T cell receptor beta chains from one sample, sequenced in a study of radiotherapy plus CTLA-4 blockade in lung cancer. Repertoires were generated with immunoSEQ multiplex PCR, while TCRdb's copy carries only in-frame clones and drops some. The profile covers about 40,000 clones, with 75% to 85% appearing a single time and 20% to 30% taken by the ten largest. The sequencing here drew on peripheral blood, taken from a patient treated with radiotherapy plus ipilimumab. These receptors all come from a human donor with non-small cell lung cancer that progressed on radiotherapy plus ipilimumab. CDR3s leave out the opening cysteine and the closing phenylalanine or tryptophan. Each record gives: D gene, V gene, CDR3 protein. A D gene is named only where the DNA matches it firmly.

TRBD1	TRBV5-1	ASSIRQGQETQY
TRBD1	TRBV5-5	ASSLEGTGTTYEQY
TRBD1	TRBV5-1	ASSPRTGVYPAF
TRBD1	TRBV27	ASREGQISNQPQH
TRBD1	TRBV4-2	ASSQGFGQGASYEQY
NA	TRBV7-2	ASSLLAQSTDTQY
TRBD1	TRBV6-6	ASSSRTGYSNQPQH
NA	TRBV4-3	ASSQEGSSYNSPLH
NA	TRBV9	ASSVADGGPTDTQY
NA	TRBV19	ASSGHTAYSYGYT
TRBD2	TRBV7-3	ASSSQTSGGATGELF
TRBD1	TRBV6-1	ASATGDGVYGYT
NA	TRBV28	ASSPQGTGANVLT